A selection of T cell receptor beta chains follows, all from one sample in a study of T cells after yellow fever vaccination. TCRdb ran MiXCR on the 5' RACE reads and lists one entry per CDR3 protein. The sample carries 230,000 or so distinct CDR3 sequences, roughly 3.5% recorded once. The sequenced sample was PBMCs, obtained 15 days after the yellow fever booster vaccination. The receptors derive from a man younger than 30 who received the YFV17D yellow fever vaccine. The CDR3 runs from the conserved cysteine through the conserved F or W. A D gene is named only where the DNA matches it firmly. The size of a clone is reported for some rows only, either as once, few or many, or as a class for expanded clones.

CDR3 DNA | CDR3 protein | clone size | V gene | D gene | CDR3 length | J gene
TGTGCCAGCAGCCTCGGACAGGGAATTCCACGTCGTTTATACAATGAGCAGTTCTTC | CASSLGQGIPRRLYNEQFF | many | TRBV6-2/TRBV6-3 | TRBD1 | 19 | TRBJ2-1
TGTGCCAGCAGTGAAAGTGGGCCTCCTATAGATGGCTACACCTTC | CASSESGPPIDGYTF | many | TRBV25-1 | . | 15 | TRBJ1-2
TGCGCCAGCAGCCAAGTGCTGCCCGGACCCTACGAGCAGTACTTC | CASSQVLPGPYEQYF | many | TRBV4-1 | . | 15 | TRBJ2-7
TGTGCCAGCAGCTTGGGGACAGGGGGTAGGCAGTACTTC | CASSLGTGGRQYF | many | TRBV7-2 | TRBD1 | 13 | TRBJ2-7
TGTGCCAGCAGAAGAGAGGAGGGCGAAAAACTGTTTTTT | CASRREEGEKLFF | many | TRBV7-9 | . | 13 | TRBJ1-4
TGTGCCAGCAGTTACCAGCAGGGCTCCTACAATGAGCAGTTCTTC | CASSYQQGSYNEQFF | many | TRBV6-6 | . | 15 | TRBJ2-1
TGCGCCAGCAGCGCTAGCGGGCAGGGAGATACGCAGTATTTT | CASSASGQGDTQYF | many | TRBV5-1 | TRBD2 | 14 | TRBJ2-3
TGCGCCAGCAGCGTATACAGGGAGGGCACTGAAGCTTTCTTT | CASSVYREGTEAFF | many | TRBV5-1 | . | 14 | TRBJ1-1
TGTGCCAGCAGCTTTACCGGGACAGTACGTACCGGGGAGCTGTTTTTT | CASSFTGTVRTGELFF | many | TRBV7-2 | TRBD1 | 16 | TRBJ2-2
TGTGCCAGCAGCTTAAGCCCCGTCCTCAGGGAAGACAATGAGCAGTTCTTC | CASSLSPVLREDNEQFF | many | TRBV7-3 | . | 17 | TRBJ2-1
TGTGCCAGCGGCCTCAAACCGAACACTGAAGCTTTCTTT | CASGLKPNTEAFF | many | TRBV13 | . | 13 | TRBJ1-1
TGCGCCAGCAGCCAAGAATTTACCAGAAGGGGTACCGGGGAGCTGTTTTTT | CASSQEFTRRGTGELFF | many | TRBV4-3 | . | 17 | TRBJ2-2
TGTGCCAGCAGTCAGGTGCAGGGGGCCTCGAACACCGGGGAGCTGTTTTTT | CASSQVQGASNTGELFF | many | TRBV2 | TRBD1 | 17 | TRBJ2-2
TGCAGTGCTCCTGATCCCTGGGATCTCTATGGCTACACCTTC | CSAPDPWDLYGYTF | many | TRBV20-1 | . | 14 | TRBJ1-2
TGTGCCAGCAGCGCACAAACCCTTGGAAACACCATATATTTT | CASSAQTLGNTIYF | many | TRBV13 | . | 14 | TRBJ1-3
TGTGCCAGCAGCGACAGGGTGCGGGAGACCCAGTACTTC | CASSDRVRETQYF | many | TRBV6-2/TRBV6-3 | TRBD1 | 13 | TRBJ2-5
TGTGCCAGCAGCTCCGGGACAGACAATGAGCAGTTCTTC | CASSSGTDNEQFF | . | TRBV12-3/TRBV12-4 | TRBD1 | 13 | TRBJ2-1
TGCGCCAGCAGCTTGCCCGGACGGATGAACACTGAAGCTTTCTTT | CASSLPGRMNTEAFF | many | TRBV5-1 | . | 15 | TRBJ1-1
TGCGCCAGCAGCTTGGTCCCGAGCGGGGGCCTCACAGATACGCAGTATTTT | CASSLVPSGGLTDTQYF | many | TRBV5-1 | TRBD2 | 17 | TRBJ2-3